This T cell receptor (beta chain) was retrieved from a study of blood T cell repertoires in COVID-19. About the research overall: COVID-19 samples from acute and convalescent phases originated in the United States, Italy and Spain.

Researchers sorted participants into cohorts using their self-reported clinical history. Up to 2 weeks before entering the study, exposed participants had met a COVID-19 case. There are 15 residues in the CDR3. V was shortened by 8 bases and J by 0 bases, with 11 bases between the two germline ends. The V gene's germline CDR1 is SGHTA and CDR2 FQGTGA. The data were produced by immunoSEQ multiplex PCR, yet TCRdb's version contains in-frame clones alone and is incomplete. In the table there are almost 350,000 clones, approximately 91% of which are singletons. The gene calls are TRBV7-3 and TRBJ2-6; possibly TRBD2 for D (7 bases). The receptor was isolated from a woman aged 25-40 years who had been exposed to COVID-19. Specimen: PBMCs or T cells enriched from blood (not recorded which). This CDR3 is CASGRGASGANVLTF. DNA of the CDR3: TGTGCCAGCGGACGGGGGGCCTCTGGGGCCAACGTCCTGACTTTC.